A selection of T cell receptor beta chains follows, all from one sample in a study of cytomegalovirus exposure and HLA in healthy donors. Sequenced by immunoSEQ multiplex PCR; TCRdb stores in-frame clones only, minus some. The sample shows about 190,000 clones, about 84% of them seen only once. Sequenced: PBMCs. The receptor source for this set is a middle-aged man in good health and CMV-seronegative. CDR3s include the opening cysteine and the closing phenylalanine or tryptophan. The D gene is left open where the match is weak. Size tells how often a clone was seen (once, few, many) or the class of an expanded clone, and some rows leave it out.

d_call	v_call	clone_size	j_call	cdr3_aa	cdr3_nt
TRBD1	TRBV7-8	NA	TRBJ1-1	CASTLGQANTEAFF	TGTGCCAGCACCTTGGGACAGGCGAACACTGAAGCTTTCTTT
NA	TRBV19	NA	TRBJ1-1	CASSRDNTEAFF	TGTGCCAGTAGTCGCGATAACACTGAAGCTTTCTTT
TRBD1	TRBV6-5	NA	TRBJ1-4	CASTTPGQGAQKLFF	TGTGCCAGCACGACACCGGGACAGGGGGCACAAAAACTGTTTTTT
TRBD2	TRBV9	NA	TRBJ2-3	CASSARGVGDTQYF	TGTGCCAGCAGCGCGCGGGGGGTCGGGGATACGCAGTATTTT
TRBD2	TRBV12-5	few	TRBJ2-2	CASGLPSGGAVTGELFF	TGTGCTAGTGGTTTGCCTAGCGGGGGGGCGGTCACCGGGGAGCTGTTTTTT
NA	TRBV19	NA	TRBJ1-2	CASSTGASNSGYTF	TGTGCCAGTAGTACCGGAGCGTCTAATTCGGGCTACACCTTC
NA	TRBV7-9	NA	TRBJ1-1	CASSLGGLGNTEAFF	TGTGCCAGCAGCTTAGGCGGGTTAGGGAACACTGAAGCTTTCTTT
NA	TRBV11-3	NA	TRBJ1-1	CASSRGQPNTEAFF	TGTGCCAGCAGCCGCGGACAGCCGAACACTGAAGCTTTCTTT
NA	TRBV27	NA	TRBJ1-5	CASSLIWSDGARPQHF	TGTGCCAGCAGTTTAATTTGGAGCGACGGCGCCAGGCCCCAGCATTTT
NA	TRBV7-9	NA	TRBJ2-7	CASSPRPGRNEQYF	TGTGCCAGCAGCCCCCGACCAGGGAGGAACGAGCAGTACTTC
NA	TRBV11-2	NA	TRBJ2-1	CASSLTPQAGGQFF	TGTGCCAGCAGCTTGACCCCCCAAGCGGGTGGGCAGTTCTTC